This T cell receptor beta chain was retrieved from a study of shared clonotypes between healthy human individuals. Whole-study context: CD4 naive and memory got three plates each, CD8 naive two, CD8 memory one.

Study outcomes and limitations: It was the few donors that limited the genetic and exposure-history diversity represented.

Turning to this clone: Antigen: not known.

CD8 cells regarded as naive lacked CD45RO, were positively chosen for CCR7, and omitted terminally differentiated effector memory CD45RA+ cells. Once extracted for a subset, genomic DNA was divided evenly among several immunoSEQ plates. Original processing methods: ImmunoSEQ yielded junction-only sequences lacking quality scores, so filtering differed. Repertoires were generated with immunoSEQ multiplex PCR, while TCRdb's copy carries only in-frame clones and drops some. V, J and clone size reflect that table, while D and trimming were determined from the DNA. The table includes 2 million or so clones, roughly 95% detected once. Germline CDR1 and CDR2: SNHLY and FYNNEI. Trimming removed 7 bases at V and 0 bases at J, with 13 bases between. The CDR3 runs 15 residues.

The sequenced sample was naive CD8+ T cells sorted from blood. The sequence came from a young man in good health. The chain uses TRBV2 and TRBJ1-3; D gene unclear. CDR3 region: CASNSGTVSGNTIYF. DNA of the CDR3: TGTGCCAGCAATTCGGGAACAGTCTCTGGAAACACCATATATTTT.